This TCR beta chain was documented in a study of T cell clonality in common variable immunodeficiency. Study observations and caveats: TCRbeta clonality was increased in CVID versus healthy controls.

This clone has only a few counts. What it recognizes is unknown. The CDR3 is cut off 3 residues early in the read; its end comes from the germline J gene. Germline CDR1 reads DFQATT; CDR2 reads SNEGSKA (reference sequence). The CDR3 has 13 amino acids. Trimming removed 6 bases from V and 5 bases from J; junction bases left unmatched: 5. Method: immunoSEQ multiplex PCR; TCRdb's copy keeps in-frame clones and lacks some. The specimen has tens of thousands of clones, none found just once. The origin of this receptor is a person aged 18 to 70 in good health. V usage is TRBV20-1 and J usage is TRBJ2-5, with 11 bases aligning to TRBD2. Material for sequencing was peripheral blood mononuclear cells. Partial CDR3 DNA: TGCAGTGCCAAGACTAGCGGGATGGAGACC. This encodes CSAKTSGMET. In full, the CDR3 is CSAKTSGMETQYF.